One TCR beta chain is described in this entry. Compared with germline, one end of the junction differs, possibly owing to a read error. This CDR3 is built from 15 residues. Per the germline V gene, CDR1 is SGHAT and CDR2 is FQDESV (reference sequence). The data stem from a study of tumor-infiltrating lymphocytes in primary liver carcinoma. RNA was extracted from whole blood without cell sorting, alongside germline DNA. The investigators made TCR beta cDNA from about 0.45 ug total RNA, using a constant-region primer. It was through three nested multiplex PCR rounds of slightly modified ARM-PCR that TCR beta libraries arose. Each of the first two PCR rounds ran roughly 9 cycles with TRBV1-TRBV30 forward and C-beta reverse primers. TCRdb fed the multiplex PCR reads into MiXCR, producing one record per CDR3 protein. Of about 350,000 distinct CDR3 sequences in the sample, roughly two thirds were seen once.

The clonotype was recovered from a man aged 35-49 years with primary liver carcinoma and hepatitis B virus infection. The V call is TRBV11-1, the J call TRBJ2-3, with TRBD2 matching over 7 bases. Material: peripheral blood. The CDR3 bases are TGTGCCAGCAGCTTGACGAAGACTAGCACAGGTACGCAGTATTTT. Amino acid sequence: CASSLTKTSTGTQYF.